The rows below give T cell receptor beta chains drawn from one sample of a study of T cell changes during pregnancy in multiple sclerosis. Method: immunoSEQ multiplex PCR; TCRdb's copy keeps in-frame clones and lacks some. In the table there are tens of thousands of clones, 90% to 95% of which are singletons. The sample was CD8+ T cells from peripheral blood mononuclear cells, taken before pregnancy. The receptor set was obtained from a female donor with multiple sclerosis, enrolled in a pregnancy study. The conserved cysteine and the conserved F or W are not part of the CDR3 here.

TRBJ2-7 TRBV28 ATDRNSYEQY
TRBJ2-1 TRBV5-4 ASSFAPGHYNEQF
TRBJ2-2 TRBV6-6 ASSYLGQGAGELF
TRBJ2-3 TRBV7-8 ASSPWTSVTDTQY
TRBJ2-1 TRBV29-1 SVVGAEQF
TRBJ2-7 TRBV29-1 SVDTGQGNYEQY
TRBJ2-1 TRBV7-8 ASSSGTSGSDEQF
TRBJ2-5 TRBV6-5 ASRLGPTTYKQY
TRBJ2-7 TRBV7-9 ASSSYRDRAYEQY
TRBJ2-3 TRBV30 AWLFTGGGTDTQY
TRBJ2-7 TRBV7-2 ASGQSGAGGPSYEQY
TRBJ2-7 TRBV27 ASSTKLAEAYEQY
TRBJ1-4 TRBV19 ASSFGTGGFEKLF
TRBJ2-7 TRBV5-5 ASSLGAGGEQY
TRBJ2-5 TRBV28 AIKDREGETQY
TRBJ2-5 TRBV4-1 ASSQDRAGAPGETQY
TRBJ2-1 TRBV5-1 ASSLAQGLAGGPNEQF
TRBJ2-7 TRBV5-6 ASSLWAGYVSYEQY
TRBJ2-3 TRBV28 ASSSSMLLAGGADTQY
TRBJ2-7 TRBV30 AIRQGRY
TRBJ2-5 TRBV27 ASSLAGLAGETQY
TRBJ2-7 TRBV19 ASSIGQGASYEQY
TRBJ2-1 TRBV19 ASTPSSYNEQF